Shown below are 29 T cell receptor beta chains from a single sample sequenced in a study of cytomegalovirus exposure and HLA in healthy donors. The PCR ran on 60 Vbeta and 13 Jbeta primers. Using immunoSEQ multiplex PCR, the repertoire was profiled, and TCRdb retains in-frame clones only, with some absent. The table includes about 160,000 clones, less than 90% detected once. Sequencing was done on a sample of PBMCs. The source is a young man in good health and CMV-seronegative.

This clone was detected once. The rearrangement uses TRBV6-1 and TRBJ2-7; possibly TRBD2 for D (6 bases). From germline, CDR1 is MNHNS and CDR2 SASEGT. This CDR3 is 13 amino acids long. The ends were cut back, 7 bases at V and 2 bases at J, with 12 bases in the middle. The CDR3 is CASIGGIPYEQYF. The CDR3 DNA reads as TGTGCCAGCATCGGGGGTATACCCTACGAGCAGTACTTC.

The rearrangement uses TRBV30 and TRBJ1-1; the D is unclear. The V end lost 0 bases, the J end lost 10 bases, and 15 bases lay between the germline ends. CDR3 length: 13 amino acids. Germline-derived CDR1 and CDR2 are GTSNPN and SVGIG (reference sequence). CDR3 region: CAWSVLGEAVAFF. The CDR3 nucleotides read TGTGCCTGGAGTGTACTTGGGGAGGCGGTAGCTTTCTTT.

The chain links TRBV27 to TRBJ1-4, with a tentative D call TRBD1 (5 bases). The germline V gene encodes CDR1 MNHEY and CDR2 SMNVEV (reference sequence). V lost 5 bases and J lost 7, with 11 bases in between. The CDR3 is 13 amino acids. CDR3 sequence reads: CASSQTAGEKLFF. CDR3 DNA: TGTGCCAGCAGTCAGACAGCAGGTGAAAAACTGTTTTTT.

V is TRBV19 and J is TRBJ1-2; a weak D match, TRBD1 (6 bases). CDR1 LNHDA and CDR2 SQIVND come from the germline V gene (reference sequence). Trimming cost V 6 bases and J 7 bases, with 18 bases left between them. The CDR3 covers 14 residues. The CDR3 is CASRVQGKIGGYTF. In nucleotides, the CDR3 is TGTGCCAGTAGGGTACAGGGTAAAATTGGTGGCTACACCTTC.

The chain is built from TRBV6-6 and TRBJ1-2; the D gene is possibly TRBD1 (5 bases). V dropped 3 bases and J dropped 4 bases, with 15 bases sitting between them. CDR1 MNHNY and CDR2 SVGAGI come from the germline V gene (reference sequence). The CDR3 contains 15 residues. The CDR3 sequence: CASSYYTSGFYGYTF. CDR3 nucleotides: TGTGCCAGCAGTTATTACACATCAGGGTTCTATGGCTACACCTTC.

CDR3 region: CASSPTGHEQFF. CDR3 nucleotides: TGTGCCAGCAGCCCGACTGGCCATGAGCAGTTCTTC. The V call is TRBV25-1, the J call TRBJ2-1; D unclear. Germline CDR1 reads MGHDK; CDR2 reads SYGVNS. CDR3 length: 12 amino acids. The germline V and J ends were trimmed by 6 bases and 8 bases, with 11 bases remaining between them. The full variable domain, with the rest looked up from reference TRBV25-1 and TRBJ2-1, is EADIYQTPRYLVIGTGKKITLECSQTMGHDKMYWYQQDPGMELHLIHYSYGVNSTEKGDLSSESTVSRIRTEHFPLTLESARPSHTSQYLCASSPTGHEQFFGPGTRLTVL.

The V call is TRBV6-5, the J call TRBJ2-2; TRBD1 aligns across 10 bases. The trim removed 6 bases at V and 1 base at J, leaving 2 bases unmatched. CDR1 MNHEY and CDR2 SVGAGI come from the germline V gene. The CDR3 has 15 residues. CDR3 region: CASRTGGLNTGELFF. DNA of the CDR3: TGTGCCAGCAGGACAGGGGGCTTGAACACCGGGGAGCTGTTTTTT.

J is TRBJ2-5 and V is TRBV5-1; 8 positions agree with TRBD1. V lost 4 bases and J lost 2; bases outside the gene matches: 4. Germline CDR1 and CDR2: SGHRS and YFSETQ. The CDR3 is made up of 14 amino acids. This CDR3 is CASSPRTGQETQYF. The CDR3 DNA reads TGCGCCAGCAGCCCCCGGACAGGGCAAGAGACCCAGTACTTC.

The chain couples TRBV7-2 to TRBJ2-7; 8 nucleotides agree with TRBD2. The CDR3 is 16 amino acids. Losses at the gene ends were 0 bases for V and 2 bases for J; bases not matched to a gene: 6. Germline V gene lookup returns CDR1 SGHTA and CDR2 FQGNSA. Here the CDR3 DNA reads TGTGCCAGCAGCTTAGCGGCGTCGGGAGGGCCCTACGAGCAGTACTTC. Translation: CASSLAASGGPYEQYF.

V is TRBV6-6 and J is TRBJ2-5; TRBD1 might be the D (7 bases). The DNA end is more similar to TRBJ2-7, so the J call may be wrong. The CDR3 is made up of 15 amino acids. Per germline, CDR1 MNHNY and CDR2 SVGAGI (reference sequence). The CDR3 nucleotides read TGTGCCAGCAGTTACTCGTTCCGCAGGGGGGACGAGCAGTACTTC. This translates into CASSYSFRRGDEQYF.

About this clone: The junction departs from germline at one end; a sequencing error may be responsible. The rearrangement joins TRBV10-3 to TRBJ2-3; 9 nucleotides align to TRBD1. This CDR3 spans 13 amino acids. The V gene's germline CDR1 is ENHRY and CDR2 SYGVKD. This chain's CDR3 is CAINENAGTGKDF. The CDR3 bases are TGTGCCATCAATGAGAACGCCGGGACAGGGAAGGATTTT.

The rearrangement joins TRBV27 to TRBJ2-2; D not certain. The CDR3 has 13 residues. Germline CDR1 is MNHEY and CDR2 is SMNVEV (reference sequence). V lost 6 bases, J lost 6 bases, and 11 bases lay in between. CDR3 amino acids: CASSTLGPGELFF. The CDR3 DNA sequence: TGTGCCAGCAGCACCCTAGGTCCCGGGGAGCTGTTTTTT.

This chain connects TRBV28 to TRBJ1-1, with D unresolved. The germline CDR1 and CDR2 sequences are MDHEN and SYDVKM. The CDR3 covers 15 residues. V was pared by 2 bases and J by 0 bases, with 10 bases between. CDR3 sequence: CASSLRRLLNTEAFF. The DNA for the CDR3 is TGTGCCAGCAGTTTACGGCGGCTATTGAACACTGAAGCTTTCTTT.

The V and J genes are TRBV29-1 and TRBJ1-1; TRBD1 aligns across 12 bases. V lost 0 bases to trimming and J lost 5 bases; unmatched junction nucleotides: 13. Germline V gene data show CDR1 as SQVTM and CDR2 as ANQGSEA. The CDR3 consists of 18 residues. For the CDR3, the DNA is TGCAGCGTTGAAGACCCCCGCCTCGGGACAGGGGGCGAAACTGAAGCTTTCTTT. Its protein is CSVEDPRLGTGGETEAFF.

The chain uses TRBV5-1 and TRBJ1-5; tentative D call: TRBD1 (5 bases). Between the trimmed V and J ends, which lost 3 bases and 1 base, there was a span of 11 bases. CDR1 and CDR2 from the germline V gene are SGHRS and YFSETQ. The CDR3 has 15 amino acids. As DNA, the CDR3 is TGCGCCAGCAGCTACGGGGGGTCAAGCAATCAGCCCCAGCATTTT. Residues: CASSYGGSSNQPQHF.

V and J are TRBV7-9 and TRBJ1-6, with a possible D match to TRBD1 (6 bases). With 0 bases removed from V and 12 bases from J, the gap between germline ends came to 12 bases. The CDR3 has 14 residues. Germline CDR1 SEHNR, CDR2 FQNEAQ (reference sequence). The CDR3 is CASSLAETGRPLHF. Written as DNA, the CDR3 is TGTGCCAGCAGCTTAGCGGAAACAGGGAGACCCCTCCACTTT.

V is TRBV11-2 and J is TRBJ2-1; TRBD2 matches at 12 bases. In germline, CDR1 is SGHAT, CDR2 FQNNGV. The CDR3 length is 18 residues. Trimming cost V 1 base and J 2 bases; bases outside gene matches: 6. CDR3 bases: TGTGCCAGCAGCTTAGCGCTAGCGGGAGGGTCTACCTACAATGAGCAGTTCTTC. This encodes CASSLALAGGSTYNEQFF.

The rearrangement links TRBV28 to TRBJ2-3; 7 bases align to TRBD1. The CDR3 is 14 amino acids. With 2 bases clipped from V and 6 bases from J, the junction kept 5 bases outside the gene matches. Per the germline V gene, CDR1 is MDHEN and CDR2 is SYDVKM. In DNA, the CDR3 is TGTGCCAGCAGTTTAGGACAGGCGAAGGATACGCAGTATTTT. As protein: CASSLGQAKDTQYF.

The CDR3, as DNA: TGTGCCAGCAGCTTACGCGACAGGGGGCAAAGGACTAATGAAAAACTGTTTTTT. Translating gives CASSLRDRGQRTNEKLFF. The chain couples TRBV7-6 to TRBJ1-4; 10 bases fit TRBD1. CDR3 length: 18 residues. The germline V gene has CDR1 SGHVS and CDR2 FNYEAQ. The trim removed 2 bases at V and 2 bases at J, leaving 8 bases unmatched. Complete variable domain (other parts from reference TRBV7-6 and TRBJ1-4): GAGVSQSPRYKVTKRGQDVALRCDPISGHVSLYWYRQALGQGPEFLTYFNYEAQQDKSGLPNDRFSAERPEGSISTLTIQRTEQRDSAMYRCASSLRDRGQRTNEKLFFGSGTQLSVL.

The V gene is TRBV5-6, the J gene TRBJ2-1; tentative D call: TRBD1 (6 bases). Germline V lookup: CDR1 SGHDT, CDR2 YYEEEE. The CDR3 is made up of 12 amino acids. The V end lost 0 bases, the J end lost 15 bases, and 13 bases lay between the germline ends. CDR3 bases: TGTGCCAGCAGCTTGGCAGGGGCTCGGCGGTTCTTC. Its translation: CASSLAGARRFF.

The V and J genes are TRBV9 and TRBJ2-7; 7 nucleotides agree with TRBD2. Germline V CDR1 and CDR2: SGDLS, YYNGEE. J lost 5 bases, V lost 2 bases, and 7 bases had no gene match. CDR3 size: 14 residues. CDR3 in amino acids: CASSVGAGWDEQYF. The CDR3 nucleotides read TGTGCCAGCAGCGTGGGAGCGGGATGGGACGAGCAGTACTTC.

The chain links TRBV6-6 to TRBJ2-5; 12 bases align to TRBD1. With V trimmed by 2 bases and J by 5 bases, 3 bases remained unmatched. The length of the CDR3 is 15 residues. CDR1 MNHNY and CDR2 SVGAGI come from the germline V gene (reference sequence). Here the CDR3 DNA reads TGTGCCAGCAGTTACGGGGGACAGGGGGCGGAGACCCAGTACTTC. It translates to CASSYGGQGAETQYF.

The chain joins TRBV4-1 to TRBJ1-1, with D perhaps TRBD1 (6 bases). The CDR3 is 14 residues long. V lost 5 bases to trimming and J lost 7 bases, with 17 bases between them. Per germline, CDR1 MGHRA and CDR2 YSYEKL. In DNA, the CDR3 is TGCGCCAGCAGCTCCCCGACAGGACGGGTTGAAGCTTTCTTT. This encodes CASSSPTGRVEAFF.

The rearrangement joins TRBV28 to TRBJ2-1; 7 nucleotides agree with TRBD1. Germline trimming cut 5 bases from V and 4 bases from J; bases unmatched to any gene: 11. The CDR3 extends over 16 amino acids. Germline CDR1 is MDHEN and CDR2 is SYDVKM. CDR3 amino acids: CASSPRQGVTYNEQFF. As DNA, the CDR3 is TGTGCCAGCAGTCCCAGACAGGGAGTAACGTACAATGAGCAGTTCTTC.

The chain employs TRBV27 and TRBJ2-1, with TRBD1 matching over 10 bases. With V trimmed by 6 bases and J by 7 bases, 12 bases remained unmatched. The length of the CDR3 is 16 residues. Germline CDR1 reads MNHEY; CDR2 reads SMNVEV (reference sequence). CDR3 loop: CASRALTGGAGNEQFF. The CDR3 nucleotides read TGTGCCAGCAGGGCCCTGACAGGGGGCGCGGGTAATGAGCAGTTCTTC.

V gene TRBV5-1 combines with J gene TRBJ2-7; unclear D gene. Trimming shortened V by 0 bases and J by 5 bases, and 12 bases separated the two germline ends. This CDR3 comprises 14 residues. The V gene's germline CDR1 is SGHRS and CDR2 YFSETQ. CDR3 loop: CASSLAVGANEQYF. In DNA form, the CDR3 reads TGCGCCAGCAGCTTGGCCGTCGGAGCCAACGAGCAGTACTTC.

The chain is built from TRBV27 and TRBJ2-1; weak D call: TRBD1 (6 bases). Between the trimmed V and J ends, which lost 6 bases and 6 bases, there was a span of 18 bases. The CDR3 runs 15 residues. CDR1 is MNHEY, CDR2 SMNVEV, per germline (reference sequence). The CDR3 loop is CASRPAGELVNEQFF. In DNA form, the CDR3 reads TGTGCCAGCAGGCCCGCAGGGGAGCTTGTCAATGAGCAGTTCTTC.

The genes are TRBV5-1 and TRBJ2-2; the D gene is possibly TRBD2 (5 bases). Germline assignment: CDR1 SGHRS and CDR2 YFSETQ. The V and J ends lost 5 bases and 3 bases respectively, with 20 bases between them. This CDR3 region has 17 residues. In DNA, the CDR3 is TGCGCCAGCAGGCCCGCTAAGGCAGCGGAGTACACCGGGGAGCTGTTTTTT. Protein product: CASRPAKAAEYTGELFF.

CDR3 residues: CASSVGWDPRGAQYF. As DNA, the CDR3 is TGTGCCAGCAGCGTAGGGTGGGACCCACGCGGGGCCCAGTACTTC. This chain uses TRBV9 with TRBJ2-5; tentatively, D is TRBD2 (6 bases). V was cut by 0 bases and J by 9 bases, with 18 bases left in between. Germline CDR1 and CDR2: SGDLS and YYNGEE. This CDR3 is built from 15 residues.